This is a list of T cell receptor beta chains from one sample in a study of shared clonotypes between healthy human individuals. Some clones are missing from TCRdb's copy, which holds only in-frame ones; the method was immunoSEQ multiplex PCR. The table shows 1.5 million to 2.5 million clones, with roughly 95% occurring only once. Sample: naive CD8+ T cells sorted from blood. These receptors all come from a man between 18 and 29 years old in good health. The conserved cysteine and the conserved F or W are not part of the CDR3 here. Clone size is shown for a subset of rows, as once, few, many or a class of expanded clone.

cdr3_aa: ASSADSMNTEAF; clone_size: NA; j_call: TRBJ1-1; v_call: TRBV7-8
cdr3_aa: ASSYSGDRAPDTQY; clone_size: NA; j_call: TRBJ2-3; v_call: TRBV6-5
cdr3_aa: ASSLGGTYEQY; clone_size: NA; j_call: TRBJ2-7; v_call: TRBV28
cdr3_aa: ATGWANVLT; clone_size: NA; j_call: TRBJ2-6; v_call: TRBV19
cdr3_aa: ASSWGYNSPLH; clone_size: few; j_call: TRBJ1-6; v_call: TRBV5-8
cdr3_aa: ASSPPTVGSAYEQY; clone_size: NA; j_call: TRBJ2-7; v_call: TRBV7-9
cdr3_aa: ATSRTTGLNTEAF; clone_size: NA; j_call: TRBJ1-1; v_call: TRBV6-5
cdr3_aa: ASSLTSLGNSPLH; clone_size: NA; j_call: TRBJ1-6; v_call: TRBV6-5
cdr3_aa: ASSIYGEGEQF; clone_size: once; j_call: TRBJ2-1; v_call: TRBV19
cdr3_aa: ASSDGLAAGDEQF; clone_size: NA; j_call: TRBJ2-1; v_call: TRBV21-1
cdr3_aa: ASSAAETEDYNSPLH; clone_size: NA; j_call: TRBJ1-6; v_call: TRBV28
cdr3_aa: ASSLGITGQFYNSPLH; clone_size: NA; j_call: TRBJ1-6; v_call: TRBV7-2
cdr3_aa: ASSVETGEGQETQY; clone_size: NA; j_call: TRBJ2-5; v_call: TRBV9
cdr3_aa: ASSQWSGNEKLF; clone_size: NA; j_call: TRBJ1-4; v_call: TRBV6-5
cdr3_aa: ASSPVLPAGLRETQY; clone_size: NA; j_call: TRBJ2-5; v_call: TRBV18
cdr3_aa: ASSLVGAAYEQY; clone_size: NA; j_call: TRBJ2-7; v_call: TRBV27
cdr3_aa: ASSPMTGGLEETQY; clone_size: NA; j_call: TRBJ2-5; v_call: TRBV9
cdr3_aa: ASSQERAADTQY; clone_size: NA; j_call: TRBJ2-3; v_call: TRBV14
cdr3_aa: AWSMDPGGNQPQH; clone_size: NA; j_call: TRBJ1-5; v_call: TRBV30
cdr3_aa: ASSRDWSSYNEQF; clone_size: NA; j_call: TRBJ2-1; v_call: TRBV27
cdr3_aa: ASSLAPGQGGEQY; clone_size: NA; j_call: TRBJ2-7; v_call: TRBV4-1
cdr3_aa: ASSYRGAYEQY; clone_size: NA; j_call: TRBJ2-7; v_call: TRBV6-5
cdr3_aa: ASSLGRYSYNEQF; clone_size: NA; j_call: TRBJ2-1; v_call: TRBV13
cdr3_aa: ASSVGGYYT; clone_size: few; j_call: TRBJ1-2; v_call: TRBV9
cdr3_aa: ASTLGGRYGYT; clone_size: NA; j_call: TRBJ1-2; v_call: TRBV6-5
cdr3_aa: ASSLGLTYEQY; clone_size: NA; j_call: TRBJ2-7; v_call: TRBV19
cdr3_aa: ASSPASGPNTGELF; clone_size: NA; j_call: TRBJ2-2; v_call: TRBV4-3
cdr3_aa: ASSSYRDGNEQY; clone_size: NA; j_call: TRBJ2-7; v_call: TRBV2
cdr3_aa: ASSLPAGPYNEQF; clone_size: once; j_call: TRBJ2-1; v_call: TRBV5-4
cdr3_aa: ASDETGTNEQF; clone_size: NA; j_call: TRBJ2-1; v_call: TRBV28
cdr3_aa: ASSPRTGELF; clone_size: NA; j_call: TRBJ2-2; v_call: TRBV9
cdr3_aa: ASSTTRNTEAF; clone_size: NA; j_call: TRBJ1-1; v_call: TRBV5-6
cdr3_aa: ASRATSGMGVYEQY; clone_size: NA; j_call: TRBJ2-7; v_call: TRBV7-9
cdr3_aa: ATSGDNPNSPLH; clone_size: NA; j_call: TRBJ1-6; v_call: TRBV15
cdr3_aa: ASSVRGVPYEQY; clone_size: NA; j_call: TRBJ2-7; v_call: TRBV6-1
cdr3_aa: ASSQDDTAYNEQF; clone_size: NA; j_call: TRBJ2-1; v_call: TRBV4-2
cdr3_aa: ASSKDKRQEHNQPQH; clone_size: NA; j_call: TRBJ1-5; v_call: TRBV21-1
cdr3_aa: ASSLPPRTGLYEQY; clone_size: once; j_call: TRBJ2-7; v_call: TRBV28
cdr3_aa: ASSLAVTEAF; clone_size: NA; j_call: TRBJ1-1; v_call: TRBV5-8
cdr3_aa: ASSEAGMETQY; clone_size: NA; j_call: TRBJ2-5; v_call: TRBV6-1
cdr3_aa: ASSLTPDYEQY; clone_size: NA; j_call: TRBJ2-7; v_call: TRBV27
cdr3_aa: ASSLALDGYVDEQY; clone_size: once; j_call: TRBJ2-7; v_call: TRBV7-9
cdr3_aa: ASSLYEQNTYEQY; clone_size: NA; j_call: TRBJ2-7; v_call: TRBV28
cdr3_aa: ASSTQQGALTEAF; clone_size: NA; j_call: TRBJ1-1; v_call: TRBV7-9
cdr3_aa: ASSLAWTEQF; clone_size: once; j_call: TRBJ2-1; v_call: TRBV5-6
cdr3_aa: ASSATRGYTDEQF; clone_size: NA; j_call: TRBJ2-1; v_call: TRBV9
cdr3_aa: ASSTLAGGLETQY; clone_size: NA; j_call: TRBJ2-5; v_call: TRBV27
cdr3_aa: ASSPINTGELF; clone_size: NA; j_call: TRBJ2-2; v_call: TRBV18
cdr3_aa: ASSWGGTDTQY; clone_size: NA; j_call: TRBJ2-3; v_call: TRBV2
cdr3_aa: ASSIQRGETQY; clone_size: NA; j_call: TRBJ2-5; v_call: TRBV19
cdr3_aa: ASSSDVWETQY; clone_size: once; j_call: TRBJ2-5; v_call: TRBV7-9
cdr3_aa: ASSTSPLPLYEQY; clone_size: NA; j_call: TRBJ2-7; v_call: TRBV27
cdr3_aa: ASSPWTGDGANVLT; clone_size: NA; j_call: TRBJ2-6; v_call: TRBV27
cdr3_aa: ASSQVSVGDTEAF; clone_size: NA; j_call: TRBJ1-1; v_call: TRBV4-1